Following are 23 T cell receptor beta chains from one sample sequenced in a study of blood T cell repertoires in COVID-19. TCRdb's copy holds only in-frame clones and misses some; the assay was immunoSEQ multiplex PCR. The sample lists some 310,000 clones; more than 75% were seen once. What was sequenced was peripheral blood. The receptors were sampled from a man aged 45-65 years with active or convalescent COVID-19.

The genes are TRBV10-3 and TRBJ1-3; D is unresolved. The germline CDR1 and CDR2 sequences are ENHRY and SYGVKD. The CDR3 length is 14 residues. Trimming took 8 bases from V and 4 from J, leaving 15 bases between them. CDR3 DNA sequence: TGTGCCATCTCCCGTGGGGAGTCCGGAAACACCATATATTTT. Encoded protein: CAISRGESGNTIYF.

The chain is built from TRBV24-1 and TRBJ2-7, with TRBD1 matching 7 bases. CDR1 is KGHDR and CDR2 is SFDVKD in the germline V gene. The CDR3 runs to 12 residues. V lost 5 bases to trimming and J lost 7 bases; unmatched junction nucleotides: 4. CDR3 sequence (DNA): TGTGCCACCAGTGGGCAGGACAGGGAGCAGTACTTC. Translating it yields CATSGQDREQYF.

This clone has a handful of counts. The gene calls are TRBV27 and TRBJ2-1, with D possibly matching TRBD1 (5 bases). V dropped 3 bases and J dropped 2 bases, with 8 bases sitting between them. Germline V gives CDR1 MNHEY, CDR2 SMNVEV (reference sequence). The CDR3 extends over 14 amino acids. The CDR3 DNA reads TGTGCCAGCAGTTTTTCAGGGACCTACAATGAGCAGTTCTTC. Residues: CASSFSGTYNEQFF.

The rearrangement uses TRBV7-8 and TRBJ1-5; the match to TRBD1 covers 9 bases. V was pared by 3 bases and J by 5 bases, with 8 bases of the junction left unmatched. Germline CDR1 reads SGHVS; CDR2 reads FQNEAQ. This CDR3 comprises 16 residues. CDR3 nucleotide sequence: TGTGCCAGCAGCTTCAACTCGGGACAGGGTGATCAGCCCCAGCATTTT. It codes for CASSFNSGQGDQPQHF.

The V call is TRBV28, the J call TRBJ1-2; D is perhaps TRBD1 (6 bases). The V and J ends lost 2 bases and 0 bases respectively, with 13 bases between them. This CDR3 contains 16 residues. CDR1 and CDR2 from the germline V gene are MDHEN and SYDVKM. CDR3 in amino acids: CASSLDRTASNYGYTF. CDR3 nucleotide sequence: TGTGCCAGCAGTTTAGATAGGACAGCCTCTAACTATGGCTACACCTTC.

The chain links TRBV9 to TRBJ1-5; 7 positions match TRBD1. The CDR3 spans 14 residues. Per germline, CDR1 SGDLS and CDR2 YYNGEE. Trimming removed 2 bases from V and 6 bases from J; junction bases left unmatched: 5. In DNA, the CDR3 is TGTGCCAGCAGCGTGACAGGGTCCCTTCAGCCCCAGCATTTT. As protein: CASSVTGSLQPQHF.

The gene calls are TRBV6-6 and TRBJ1-5; possibly TRBD1 for D (5 bases). In germline, CDR1 is MNHNY, CDR2 SVGAGI (reference sequence). The ends were cut back, 7 bases at V and 6 bases at J, with 22 bases in the middle. This CDR3 spans 16 amino acids. CDR3: CASKFREGAVGQPQHF. In DNA, the CDR3 is TGTGCCAGCAAATTCAGGGAAGGGGCAGTCGGTCAGCCCCAGCATTTT.

This sequence joins TRBV5-5 and TRBJ1-2; TRBD1 matches at 8 bases. Germline V lookup: CDR1 SGHKS, CDR2 YYEKEE (reference sequence). With 0 bases clipped from V and 5 bases from J, the junction kept 0 bases outside the gene matches. This CDR3 comprises 13 residues. The CDR3 loop reads CASSLDRGYGYTF. DNA for the CDR3: TGTGCCAGCAGCTTGGACAGGGGGTATGGCTACACCTTC.

This chain joins TRBV6-1 and TRBJ2-7; D uncertain. Germline CDR1 reads MNHNS; CDR2 reads SASEGT. The CDR3 runs 12 residues. V was pared by 2 bases and J by 5 bases, with 7 bases between. The CDR3 bases are TGTGCCAGCAGTGAACAAAATGACGAGCAGTACTTC. Translated: CASSEQNDEQYF.

CDR3 sequence reads: CASTRPGQGDHEQFF. CDR3 in DNA: TGTGCCAGCACCAGGCCGGGACAGGGGGACCATGAGCAGTTCTTC. The V and J genes are TRBV7-9 and TRBJ2-1; 11 bases agree with TRBD1. Losses at the gene ends were 7 bases for V and 8 bases for J; bases not matched to a gene: 10. The CDR3 runs to 15 residues. The V gene's germline CDR1 is SEHNR and CDR2 FQNEAQ (reference sequence).

V is TRBV2 and J is TRBJ2-3, with 7 bases lining up with TRBD2. Germline-derived CDR1 and CDR2 are SNHLY and FYNNEI. With 3 bases clipped from V and 1 base from J, the junction kept 10 bases outside the gene matches. This CDR3 is built from 17 residues. CDR3 coding DNA: TGTGCCAGCAGTGAGATTGTGGCGGGAGCCCGCACAGATACGCAGTATTTT. Translation: CASSEIVAGARTDTQYF.

The chain couples TRBV15 to TRBJ1-2, with 7 bases lining up with TRBD1. CDR3 length: 16 residues. V shed 5 bases and J 3 bases; nucleotides not matched to a gene: 12. Germline values: CDR1 LNHNV, CDR2 YYDKDF (reference sequence). The CDR3 spells CATSLRSGQVYYGYTF. CDR3 bases: TGTGCCACCAGCCTAAGGAGCGGACAGGTTTACTATGGCTACACCTTC. The variable domain in full, completed from reference TRBV15 and TRBJ1-2, reads DAMVIQNPRYQVTQFGKPVTLSCSQTLNHNVMYWYQQKSSQAPKLLFHYYDKDFNNEADTPDNFQSRRPNTSFCFLDIRSPGLGDTAMYLCATSLRSGQVYYGYTFGSGTRLTVV.

The chain is built from TRBV3-1 (or the pseudogene TRBV3-2) and TRBJ2-7, with a possible D match to TRBD2 (5 bases). CDR3 length: 13 residues. Trimming removed 9 bases at V and 0 bases at J, with 12 bases between. CDR1 and CDR2 (germline): LGHDT, YNNKEL (reference sequence). CDR3 residues: CASGLGSSYEQYF. In DNA, the CDR3 is TGTGCCAGTGGACTGGGGTCCTCCTACGAGCAGTACTTC.

The V and J genes are TRBV7-8 and TRBJ1-5; the D gene is possibly TRBD1 (5 bases). The V end was cut by 1 base, the J end by 3 bases, with 10 bases between. This CDR3 has 15 amino acids. Germline loops: CDR1 SGHVS, CDR2 FQNEAQ. In DNA form, the CDR3 reads TGTGCCAGCAGCTTAGGGAGACAGACCAATCAGCCCCAGCATTTT. Its protein is CASSLGRQTNQPQHF.

The chain carries TRBV9 and TRBJ1-1; D is undetermined. Germline V gene lookup returns CDR1 SGDLS and CDR2 YYNGEE. The CDR3 is made up of 13 amino acids. V dropped 0 bases and J dropped 5 bases, with 8 bases sitting between them. In DNA, the CDR3 is TGTGCCAGCAGCGTAGGAGGGAGTACTGAAGCTTTCTTT. The encoded protein is CASSVGGSTEAFF.

The genes are TRBV12-3 or TRBV12-4 and TRBJ2-4; a possible D gene is TRBD2 (5 bases). V was shortened by 5 bases and J by 7 bases, with 12 bases between the two germline ends. CDR3 length equals 13 residues. The CDR3, as DNA: TGTGCCAGCAGTACCTTCGGGAAGAACATTCAGTACTTC. Translated, it gives CASSTFGKNIQYF.

This rearrangement joins TRBV5-1 to TRBJ1-2, with D perhaps TRBD1 (5 bases). CDR1 and CDR2 from the germline V gene are SGHRS and YFSETQ. V lost 1 base and J 2 bases, leaving 9 bases between the germline ends. The CDR3 has 14 amino acids. DNA for the CDR3: TGCGCCAGCAGCTTGAGGGGACTCAACTATGGCTACACCTTC. Its translation is CASSLRGLNYGYTF.

This clone was seen only once. The V and J genes are TRBV7-9 and TRBJ2-1; D possibly corresponds to TRBD2 (6 bases). The CDR3 is made up of 15 amino acids. Germline V gene sequence: CDR1 SEHNR, CDR2 FQNEAQ (reference sequence). The V end was cut by 5 bases, the J end by 2 bases, with 13 bases between. The CDR3 DNA sequence: TGTGCCAGCAGCCCTACCGGGGGTACCTACAATGAGCAGTTCTTC. Translation: CASSPTGGTYNEQFF. Complete variable domain (other parts from reference TRBV7-9 and TRBJ2-1): DTGVSQNPRHKITKRGQNVTFRCDPISEHNRLYWYRQTLGQGPEFLTYFQNEAQLEKSRLLSDRFSAERPKGSFSTLEIQRTEQGDSAMYLCASSPTGGTYNEQFFGPGTRLTVL.

V is TRBV28 and J is TRBJ1-5; D is undetermined. V lost 5 bases and J lost 3, with 14 bases in between. The CDR3 runs 15 residues. Germline CDR1 reads MDHEN; CDR2 reads SYDVKM. The CDR3: CASSPGSRLNQPQHF. The DNA for the CDR3 is TGTGCCAGCAGTCCCGGGTCACGCCTCAATCAGCCCCAGCATTTT.

The chain is built from TRBV5-1 and TRBJ1-2, with 9 bases aligning to TRBD1. J lost 3 bases, V lost 2 bases, and 2 bases had no gene match. Germline assignment: CDR1 SGHRS and CDR2 YFSETQ. The CDR3 has 14 residues. The CDR3 loop reads CASSLQGADYGYTF. In nucleotides, the CDR3 is TGCGCCAGCAGCTTACAGGGGGCGGACTATGGCTACACCTTC.

The chain recombines TRBV7-2 with TRBJ1-2, with a weak D call TRBD1 (5 bases). Trimming pared 5 bases from V and 2 bases from J, leaving 9 bases between. The CDR3 has 13 residues. In germline, CDR1 is SGHTA, CDR2 FQGNSA. The chain's CDR3 is CASSPDTNYGYTF. DNA of the CDR3: TGTGCCAGCAGCCCGGACACAAACTATGGCTACACCTTC.

The chain is built from TRBV6-5 and TRBJ1-5, with D unclear. Germline V gene lookup returns CDR1 MNHEY and CDR2 SVGAGI. V was clipped by 6 bases and J by 5 bases, with 11 bases between them. The length of the CDR3 is 13 residues. The CDR3 protein is CASRKEGDQPQHF. The CDR3 nucleotides are TGTGCCAGCAGGAAAGAGGGTGATCAGCCCCAGCATTTT.

V gene TRBV3-1 (or the pseudogene TRBV3-2) combines with J gene TRBJ2-7; D is possibly TRBD2 (7 bases). V shed 7 bases and J shed 5 bases, with 15 bases lying between them. Germline CDR1 reads LGHDT; CDR2 reads YNNKEL (reference sequence). The CDR3 is 13 amino acids. This chain's CDR3 is CASTKRGGNEQYF. The CDR3 DNA follows: TGTGCCAGCACCAAAAGGGGGGGGAACGAGCAGTACTTC.